This T cell receptor (beta chain) was sequenced during a study of cytomegalovirus exposure and HLA in healthy donors. Findings and limits, study-wide: One later analysis reportedly identified an Asian-associated ancestry cluster that showed fewer N-insertions than the roughly 600-donor mean. Common viral pathogens (according to a later analysis) appeared linked to several of the most significant clusters. Previous analysis showed most TCR beta V segments were productive about 90% or about 30% of the time.

The PCR contained 60 Vbeta and 13 Jbeta primers. Sequencing used immunoSEQ multiplex PCR; TCRdb keeps in-frame clones, though not all of them. This table has 150,000 or so clones, around 74% appearing once. This clone was seen once. Its antigen is unidentified. The junction departs from the called germline gene at one end, perhaps through a read error. The CDR3 loop spans 14 amino acids. Germline CDR1 reads MNHNS; CDR2 reads SASEGT. The donors comprised healthy bone marrow donors. The TCR originated in a man between 18 and 29 years old in good health and CMV-seropositive. The rearrangement links TRBV6-1 to TRBJ2-6; D might be TRBD1 (6 bases). Material for sequencing was PBMCs. CDR3 protein: CASSEAKGVNVLTF. CDR3 DNA: TGTGCCAGCAGTGAAGCGAAGGGGGTCAACGTCCTGACTTTC.